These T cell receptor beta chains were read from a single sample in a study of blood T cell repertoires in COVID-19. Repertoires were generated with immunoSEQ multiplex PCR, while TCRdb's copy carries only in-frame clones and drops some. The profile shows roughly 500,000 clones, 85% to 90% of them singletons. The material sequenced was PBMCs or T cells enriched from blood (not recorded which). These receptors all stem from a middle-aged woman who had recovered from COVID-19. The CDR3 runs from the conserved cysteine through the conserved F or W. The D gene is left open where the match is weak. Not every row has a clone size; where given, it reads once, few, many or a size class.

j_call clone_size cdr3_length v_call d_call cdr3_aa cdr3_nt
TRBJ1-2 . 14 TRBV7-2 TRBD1 CASSPSGQNYGYTF TGTGCCAGCAGCCCTTCGGGACAGAACTATGGCTACACCTTC
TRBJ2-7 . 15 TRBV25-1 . CASSALQSVAGEQYF TGTGCCAGCAGTGCTTTACAGTCAGTGGCGGGCGAGCAGTACTTC
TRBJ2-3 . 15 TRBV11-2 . CASSLGGGRTDTQYF TGTGCCAGCAGCTTAGGGGGGGGCCGCACAGATACGCAGTATTTT
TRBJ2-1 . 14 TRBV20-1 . CSAGVGEVRNEQFF TGCAGTGCTGGTGTAGGCGAGGTCCGGAATGAGCAGTTCTTC
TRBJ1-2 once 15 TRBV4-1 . CASSQEATGLLGYTF TGCGCCAGCAGCCAAGAGGCTACAGGGTTGCTGGGCTACACCTTC
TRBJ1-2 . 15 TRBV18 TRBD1 CASSPSGDSSYGYTF TGTGCCAGCTCACCCTCTGGGGACAGCTCCTATGGCTACACCTTC
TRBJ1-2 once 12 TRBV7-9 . CASSLGLGGYTF TGTGCCAGCAGCTTAGGTCTCGGTGGCTACACCTTC
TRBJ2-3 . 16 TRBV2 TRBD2 CASRFGGRGETDTQYF TGTGCCAGCAGGTTCGGCGGGAGGGGGGAGACAGATACGCAGTATTTT
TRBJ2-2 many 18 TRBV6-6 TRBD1 CASSLTGQDSQGTGELFF TGTGCCAGCAGTCTAACGGGACAGGACTCTCAGGGCACCGGGGAGCTGTTTTTT
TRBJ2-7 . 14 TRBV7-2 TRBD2 CASSSVAGLYEQYF TGTGCCAGCAGCTCCGTAGCGGGCCTCTACGAGCAGTACTTC
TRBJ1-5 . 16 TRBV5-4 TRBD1 CASSHTGGAGNQPQHF TGTGCCAGCAGCCACACAGGGGGCGCGGGCAATCAGCCCCAGCATTTT
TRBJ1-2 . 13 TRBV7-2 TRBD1 CASSLDRGNGYTF TGTGCCAGCAGCTTAGACAGGGGGAATGGCTACACCTTC
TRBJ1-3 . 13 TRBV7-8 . CASSSSSGNTIYF TGTGCCAGCAGCTCCAGCTCTGGAAACACCATATATTTT
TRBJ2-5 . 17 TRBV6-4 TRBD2 CASSLREGLAFGETQYF TGTGCCAGCAGTCTTCGCGAGGGACTAGCCTTCGGCGAGACCCAGTACTTC
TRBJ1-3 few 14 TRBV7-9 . CASSLNSGGNTIYF TGTGCCAGCAGCTTAAATAGCGGTGGAAACACCATATATTTT
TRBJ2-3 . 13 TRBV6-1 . CASSDSFTDTQYF TGTGCCAGCAGTGATTCCTTCACAGATACGCAGTATTTT
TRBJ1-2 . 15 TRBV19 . CASSILTHAGDGYTF TGTGCCAGTAGTATCCTAACCCACGCCGGGGATGGCTACACCTTC
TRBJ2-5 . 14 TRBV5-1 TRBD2 CASSASGREETQYF TGCGCCAGCAGCGCAAGCGGGAGGGAAGAGACCCAGTACTTC
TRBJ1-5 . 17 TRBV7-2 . CASSLVDRTVSNQPQHF TGTGCCAGCAGCTTAGTCGACCGGACAGTTAGCAATCAGCCCCAGCATTTT
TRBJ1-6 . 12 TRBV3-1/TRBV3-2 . CASSLGGSPLHF TGTGCCAGCAGCCTGGGGGGTTCACCCCTCCACTTT
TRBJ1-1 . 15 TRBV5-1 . CASSLGAGMNSEAFF TGCGCCAGCAGCTTGGGGGCAGGAATGAACTCTGAAGCTTTCTTT
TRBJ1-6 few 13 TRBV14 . CASSQAYNSPLHF TGTGCCAGCAGCCAGGCTTATAATTCACCCCTCCACTTT
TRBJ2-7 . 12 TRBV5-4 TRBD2 CASSSEPGLGIF TGTGCCAGCAGCTCGGAACCGGGACTAGGTATCTTC
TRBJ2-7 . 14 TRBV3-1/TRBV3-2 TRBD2 CASSLAGVEYEQYF TGTGCCAGCAGTCTAGCGGGAGTTGAATACGAGCAGTACTTC